This note documents a single T cell receptor (beta chain) sequence. The entry originates in a study of T cells expressing NK-cell markers. Study summary: Sorted T-cell subsets CD3+CD56+NKG2C+, CD3+CD56+NKG2C- and CD3+CD56-NKG2C+ were TCR beta-sequenced. Out of eight donors sequenced, seven tested HCMV-seropositive and the remaining one seronegative.

Germline loops: CDR1 SGHVS, CDR2 FQNEAQ. This CDR3 is built from 16 residues. TCRdb reprocessed the 5' RACE reads; each CDR3 protein has one entry and no DNA is given. This repertoire includes over 150,000 distinct CDR3 sequences. The receptor's source is a man aged 18-70 years in good health. Sequencing was performed on blood T cells: a sorted CD56 or NKG2C T cell subset, CD4+ or CD8+ T cells, or bulk PBMC T cells (not recorded which). V and J are TRBV7-8 and TRBJ2-7; TCRdb designates TRBD1, a call that cannot be tested without DNA. CDR3: CASSFGTTPLKYEQYF.